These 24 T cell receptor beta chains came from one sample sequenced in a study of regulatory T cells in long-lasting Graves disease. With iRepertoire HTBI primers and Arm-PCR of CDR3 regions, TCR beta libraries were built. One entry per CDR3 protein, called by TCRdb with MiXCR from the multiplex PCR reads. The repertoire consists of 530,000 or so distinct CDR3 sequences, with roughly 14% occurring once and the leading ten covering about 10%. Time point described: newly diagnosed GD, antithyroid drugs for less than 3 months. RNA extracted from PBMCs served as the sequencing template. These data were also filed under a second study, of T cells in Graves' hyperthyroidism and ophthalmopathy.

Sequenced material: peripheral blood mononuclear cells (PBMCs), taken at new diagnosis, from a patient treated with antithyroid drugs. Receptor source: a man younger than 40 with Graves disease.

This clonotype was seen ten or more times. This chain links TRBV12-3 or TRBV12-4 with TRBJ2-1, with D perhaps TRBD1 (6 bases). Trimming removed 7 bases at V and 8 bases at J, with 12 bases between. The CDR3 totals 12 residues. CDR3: CASIRGGHEQFF. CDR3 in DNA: TGTGCCAGCATCCGAGGGGGACATGAGCAGTTCTTC.

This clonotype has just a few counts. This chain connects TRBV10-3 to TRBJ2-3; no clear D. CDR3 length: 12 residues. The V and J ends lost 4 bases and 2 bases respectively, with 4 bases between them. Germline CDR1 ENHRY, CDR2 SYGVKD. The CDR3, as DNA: TGTGCCATCAGTGTTAACACAGATACGCAGTATTTT. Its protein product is CAISVNTDTQYF.

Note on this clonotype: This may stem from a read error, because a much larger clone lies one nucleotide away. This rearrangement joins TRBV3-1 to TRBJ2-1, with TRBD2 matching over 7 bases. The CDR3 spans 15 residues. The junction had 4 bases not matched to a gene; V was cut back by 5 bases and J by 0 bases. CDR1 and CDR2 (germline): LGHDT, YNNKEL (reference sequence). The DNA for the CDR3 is TGTGCCAGCAGCGAAAGCGGGATCTCCTACAATGAGCAGTTCTTC. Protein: CASSESGISYNEQFF.

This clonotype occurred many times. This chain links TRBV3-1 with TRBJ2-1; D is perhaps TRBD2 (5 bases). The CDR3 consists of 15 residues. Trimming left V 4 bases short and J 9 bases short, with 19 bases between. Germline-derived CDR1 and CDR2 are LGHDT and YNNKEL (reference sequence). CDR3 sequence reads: CASSLISERTSEQFF. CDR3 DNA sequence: TGTGCCAGCAGCCTAATCTCCGAGCGGACCAGTGAGCAGTTCTTC.

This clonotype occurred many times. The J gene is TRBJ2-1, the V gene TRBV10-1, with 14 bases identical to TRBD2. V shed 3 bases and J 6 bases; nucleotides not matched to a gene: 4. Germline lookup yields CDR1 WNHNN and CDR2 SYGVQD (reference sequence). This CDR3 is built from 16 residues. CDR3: CASSDPGTSGSNEQFF. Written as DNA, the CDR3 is TGCGCCAGCAGTGACCCCGGGACTAGCGGGAGCAATGAGCAGTTCTTC.

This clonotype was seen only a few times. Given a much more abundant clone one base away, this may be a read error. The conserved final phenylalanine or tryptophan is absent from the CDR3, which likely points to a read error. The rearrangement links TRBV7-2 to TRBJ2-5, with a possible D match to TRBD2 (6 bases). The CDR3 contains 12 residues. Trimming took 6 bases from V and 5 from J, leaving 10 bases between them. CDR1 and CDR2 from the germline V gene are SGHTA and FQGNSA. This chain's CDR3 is CASRTRSETQYL. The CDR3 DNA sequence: TGTGCCAGCAGGACTAGGTCTGAGACCCAGTACCTC.

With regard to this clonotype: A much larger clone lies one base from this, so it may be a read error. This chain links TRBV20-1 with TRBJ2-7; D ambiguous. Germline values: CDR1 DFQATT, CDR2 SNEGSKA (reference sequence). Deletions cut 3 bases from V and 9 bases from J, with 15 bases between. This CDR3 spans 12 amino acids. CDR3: CSASAPSLGQYF. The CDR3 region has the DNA TGCAGTGCTAGCGCCCCGTCTCTAGGGCAGTACTTC.

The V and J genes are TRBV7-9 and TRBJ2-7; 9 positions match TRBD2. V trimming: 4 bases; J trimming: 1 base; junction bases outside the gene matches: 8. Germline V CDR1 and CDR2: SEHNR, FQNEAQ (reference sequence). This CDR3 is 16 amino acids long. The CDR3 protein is CASSSGLALMSYEQYF. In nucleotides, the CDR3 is TGTGCCAGCAGCTCCGGACTAGCGTTGATGTCCTACGAGCAGTACTTC.

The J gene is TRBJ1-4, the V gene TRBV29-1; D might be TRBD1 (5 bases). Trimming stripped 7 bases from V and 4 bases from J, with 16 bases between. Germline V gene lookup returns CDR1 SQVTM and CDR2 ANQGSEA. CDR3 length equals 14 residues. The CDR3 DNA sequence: TGCAGCGCCGCGACGGGACCGATTAATGAAAAACTGTTTTTT. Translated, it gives CSAATGPINEKLFF.

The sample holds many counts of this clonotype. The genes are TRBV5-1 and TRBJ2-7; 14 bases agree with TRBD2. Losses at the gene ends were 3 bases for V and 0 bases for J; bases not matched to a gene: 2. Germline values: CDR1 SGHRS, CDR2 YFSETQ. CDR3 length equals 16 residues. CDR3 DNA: TGCGCCAGCAGCTGGACTAGCGGGAGGACCTCCTACGAGCAGTACTTC. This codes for CASSWTSGRTSYEQYF.

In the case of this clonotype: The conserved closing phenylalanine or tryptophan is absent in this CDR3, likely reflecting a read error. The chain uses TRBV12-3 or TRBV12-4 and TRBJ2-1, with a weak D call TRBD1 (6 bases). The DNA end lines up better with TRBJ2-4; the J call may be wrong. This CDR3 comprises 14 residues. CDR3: CASSRDRSYIIQYL. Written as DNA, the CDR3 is TGTGCCAGCAGTAGAGACAGGTCCTACATCATTCAGTACCTC.

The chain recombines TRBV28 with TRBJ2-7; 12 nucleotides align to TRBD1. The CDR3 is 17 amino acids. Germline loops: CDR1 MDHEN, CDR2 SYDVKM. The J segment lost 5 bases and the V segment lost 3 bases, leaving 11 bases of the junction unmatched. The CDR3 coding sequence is TGTGCCAGCAGTTTTGGCCCGGGACAGGGGGCGCTCAACGAGCAGTACTTC. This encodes CASSFGPGQGALNEQYF.

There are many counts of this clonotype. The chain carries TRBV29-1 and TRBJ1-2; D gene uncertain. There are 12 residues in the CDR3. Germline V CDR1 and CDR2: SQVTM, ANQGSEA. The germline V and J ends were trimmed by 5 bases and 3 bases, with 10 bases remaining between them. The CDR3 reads CSVLGGDYGYTF. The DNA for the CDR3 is TGCAGCGTTCTCGGTGGGGACTATGGCTACACCTTC.

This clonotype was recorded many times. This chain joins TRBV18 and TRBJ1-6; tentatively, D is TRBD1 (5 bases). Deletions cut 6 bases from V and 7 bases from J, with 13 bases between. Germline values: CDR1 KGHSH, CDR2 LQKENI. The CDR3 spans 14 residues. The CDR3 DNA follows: TGTGCCAGCTCTACCGGGACGGACAATTCACCCCTCCACTTT. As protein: CASSTGTDNSPLHF. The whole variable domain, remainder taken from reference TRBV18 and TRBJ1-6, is NAGVMQNPRHLVRRRGQEARLRCSPMKGHSHVYWYRQLPEEGLKFMVYLQKENIIDESGMPKERFSAEFPKEGPSILRIQQVVRGDSAAYFCASSTGTDNSPLHFGNGTRLTVT.

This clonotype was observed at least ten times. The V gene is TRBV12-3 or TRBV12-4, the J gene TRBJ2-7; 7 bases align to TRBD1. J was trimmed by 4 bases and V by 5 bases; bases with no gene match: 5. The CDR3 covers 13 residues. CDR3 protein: CASSRRDRYEQYF. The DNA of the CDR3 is TGTGCCAGCAGTCGAAGGGACAGATACGAGCAGTACTTC.

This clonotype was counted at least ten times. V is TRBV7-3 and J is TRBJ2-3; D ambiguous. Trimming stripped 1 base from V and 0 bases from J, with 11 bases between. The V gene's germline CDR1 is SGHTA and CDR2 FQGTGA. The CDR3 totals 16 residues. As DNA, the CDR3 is TGTGCCAGCAGCTTAAACCCGTGGGGTAGCACAGATACGCAGTATTTT. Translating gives CASSLNPWGSTDTQYF.

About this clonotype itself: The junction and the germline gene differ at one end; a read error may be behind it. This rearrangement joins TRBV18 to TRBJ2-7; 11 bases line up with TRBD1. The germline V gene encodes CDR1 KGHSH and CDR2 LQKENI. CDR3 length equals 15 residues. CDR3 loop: CASAPAGDRGYEQYF. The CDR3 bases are TGTGCCAGCGCACCTGCGGGGGACAGGGGGTACGAGCAGTACTTC.

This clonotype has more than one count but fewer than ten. The chain's CDR3 is CASSTGLAPTWQQFF. Here the CDR3 DNA reads TGTGCCAGCAGTACGGGACTAGCGCCCACCTGGCAGCAGTTCTTC. The rearrangement uses TRBV12-3 or TRBV12-4 and TRBJ2-1; TRBD2 agrees at 10 bases. With 5 bases clipped from V and 11 bases from J, the junction kept 12 bases outside the gene matches. The CDR3 length is 15 residues.

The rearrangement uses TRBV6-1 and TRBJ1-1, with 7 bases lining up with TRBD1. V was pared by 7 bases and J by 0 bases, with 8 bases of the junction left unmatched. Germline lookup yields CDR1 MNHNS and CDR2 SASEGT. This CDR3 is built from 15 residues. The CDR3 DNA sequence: TGTGCCAGCAAGCGGGACAGCAATATGAACACTGAAGCTTTCTTT. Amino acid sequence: CASKRDSNMNTEAFF.

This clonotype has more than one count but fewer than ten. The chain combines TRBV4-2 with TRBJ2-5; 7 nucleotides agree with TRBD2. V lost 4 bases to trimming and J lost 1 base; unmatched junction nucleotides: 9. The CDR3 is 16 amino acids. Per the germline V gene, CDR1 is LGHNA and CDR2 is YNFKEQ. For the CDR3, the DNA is TGTGCCAGCAGCCGAGTGGTGGGGGGGGTCCAAGAGACCCAGTACTTC. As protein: CASSRVVGGVQETQYF.

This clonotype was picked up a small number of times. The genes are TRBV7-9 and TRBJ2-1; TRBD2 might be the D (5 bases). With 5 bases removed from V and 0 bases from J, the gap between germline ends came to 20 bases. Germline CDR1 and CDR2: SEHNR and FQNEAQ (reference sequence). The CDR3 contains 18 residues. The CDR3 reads CASSPPPISVSSYNEQFF. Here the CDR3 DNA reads TGTGCCAGCAGCCCTCCCCCCATTAGCGTAAGCTCCTACAATGAGCAGTTCTTC.

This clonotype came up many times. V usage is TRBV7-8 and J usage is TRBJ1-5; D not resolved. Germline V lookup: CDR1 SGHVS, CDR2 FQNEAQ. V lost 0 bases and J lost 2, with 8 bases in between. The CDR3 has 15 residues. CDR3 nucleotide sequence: TGTGCCAGCAGCTTAGCCAGGAGAGGCAATCAGCCCCAGCATTTT. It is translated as CASSLARRGNQPQHF.

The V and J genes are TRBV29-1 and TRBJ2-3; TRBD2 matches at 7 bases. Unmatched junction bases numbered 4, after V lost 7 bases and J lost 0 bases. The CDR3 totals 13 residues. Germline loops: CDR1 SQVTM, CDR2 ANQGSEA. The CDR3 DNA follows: TGCAGCGCCGTAGCGGGTAGCACAGATACGCAGTATTTT. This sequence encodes CSAVAGSTDTQYF.

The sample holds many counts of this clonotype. CDR3 in DNA: TGTGCCAGCAGCCGGGAGACGAAGGAGCAGTACTTC. This encodes CASSRETKEQYF. V usage is TRBV2 and J usage is TRBJ2-7, with D possibly matching TRBD2 (6 bases). From germline, CDR1 is SNHLY and CDR2 FYNNEI. Trimming cost V 6 bases and J 7 bases, with 13 bases left between them. The CDR3 sequence is 12 residues long. The complete variable domain, with remaining parts taken from reference TRBV2 and TRBJ2-7, reads EPEVTQTPSHQVTQMGQEVILRCVPISNHLYFYWYRQILGQKVEFLVSFYNNEISEKSEIFDDQFSVERPDGSNFTLKIRSTKLEDSAMYFCASSRETKEQYFGPGTRLTVT.